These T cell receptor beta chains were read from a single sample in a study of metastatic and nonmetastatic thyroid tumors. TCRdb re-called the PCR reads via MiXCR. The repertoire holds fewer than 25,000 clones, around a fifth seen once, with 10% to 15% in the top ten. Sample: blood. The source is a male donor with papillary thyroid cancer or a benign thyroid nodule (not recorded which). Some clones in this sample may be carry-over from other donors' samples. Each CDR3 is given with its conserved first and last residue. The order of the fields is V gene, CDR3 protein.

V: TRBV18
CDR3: CASSPPQGYEQYF

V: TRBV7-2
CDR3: CASSPSPQDTQYF

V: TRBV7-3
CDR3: CASSLNPGTTADTQYF

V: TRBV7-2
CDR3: CASRPRGTTSETQYF

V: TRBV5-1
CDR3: CASSLGAGGYTEAFF

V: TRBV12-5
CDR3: CASGLAPDRVNTEAFF

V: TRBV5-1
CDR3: CASSLVGYTQYF

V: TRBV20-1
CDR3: CSARLAGDHNEQFF

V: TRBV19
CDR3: CASSIEQVSYNEQFF

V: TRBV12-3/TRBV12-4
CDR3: CASTPHRDVNQPQHF

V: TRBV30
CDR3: CAWVNGRSGELFF